The 29 T cell receptor beta chains listed next were all sequenced from one sample in a study of T cells in Graves' hyperthyroidism and ophthalmopathy. Researchers took RNA transcripts and amplified the TCR beta CDR3 regions from them. When the TCR CDR3 underwent first-round RT-PCR, the HTBI primer set was used. TCRdb itself ran the multiplex PCR reads through MiXCR, one entry per CDR3 protein. The sample contains under 350,000 distinct CDR3 sequences, less than 30% of which appear only once. Specimen: blood. All receptors come from a man in his forties with Graves' hyperthyroidism that later progressed to Graves' ophthalmopathy.

The chain uses TRBV7-2 and TRBJ2-5; 7 bases are shared with TRBD2. Per the germline V gene, CDR1 is SGHTA and CDR2 is FQGNSA. The CDR3 spans 16 residues. The V gene end was trimmed by 0 bases and the J gene end by 2 bases; junction bases not matched to a gene: 6. In nucleotides, the CDR3 is TGTGCCAGCAGCTTAGCTTGGCGGGAGTCGCAAGAGACCCAGTACTTC. Protein product: CASSLAWRESQETQYF.

This clonotype was picked up many times. The J gene is TRBJ2-7, the V gene TRBV6-5; D is possibly TRBD1 or TRBD2 (5 bases each). Germline CDR1 and CDR2: MNHEY and SVGAGI. V dropped 7 bases and J dropped 5 bases, with 12 bases sitting between them. The CDR3 has 12 residues. The CDR3 DNA reads TGTGCCAGCACGCGATGGGGGAACGAGCAGTACTTC. This gives the protein CASTRWGNEQYF.

V is TRBV6-2 or TRBV6-3 and J is TRBJ2-7, with 9 bases identical to TRBD2. Germline V CDR1 and CDR2: MNHEY, SVGEGT. J was trimmed by 2 bases and V by 6 bases; bases with no gene match: 8. The CDR3 length is 15 residues. Here the CDR3 reads CASSREASGAYEQYF. The DNA for the CDR3 is TGTGCCAGCAGCCGGGAAGCTAGCGGGGCCTACGAGCAGTACTTC.

This clonotype has a count of ten or more. This sequence joins TRBV3-1 and TRBJ1-1; D gene unclear. Germline CDR1 LGHDT, CDR2 YNNKEL (reference sequence). CDR3 length: 13 amino acids. Trimming removed 6 bases at V and 4 bases at J, with 12 bases between. This CDR3 reads CASSHEGGTEAFF. The CDR3 nucleotides read TGTGCCAGCAGTCACGAGGGCGGCACTGAAGCTTTCTTT.

This clonotype has ten or more counts. The chain combines TRBV4-1 with TRBJ2-7; D is perhaps TRBD1 or TRBD2 (6 bases each). Trimming took off 0 bases at V and 0 bases at J, with 15 bases between the two ends. The germline V gene has CDR1 MGHRA and CDR2 YSYEKL. The CDR3 contains 17 residues. The CDR3 coding sequence is TGCGCCAGCAGCCAAGATAAGTACGGGGGCAGCTCCTACGAGCAGTACTTC. This gives the protein CASSQDKYGGSSYEQYF.

This clonotype was detected many times. The J gene is TRBJ2-2, the V gene TRBV5-1; 9 nucleotides align to TRBD2. CDR1 is SGHRS, CDR2 YFSETQ, per germline. V lost 3 bases, J lost 2 bases, and 5 bases stayed unmatched. This CDR3 is 16 amino acids long. This chain's CDR3 is CASSSLLAGNTGELFF. The DNA for the CDR3 is TGCGCCAGCAGCTCCCTTCTAGCGGGAAACACCGGGGAGCTGTTTTTT.

At least ten counts were recorded for this clonotype. The chain has TRBV20-1 and TRBJ1-1; D gene uncertain. This CDR3 contains 12 residues. V gave up 2 bases and J gave up 8 bases, with 12 bases separating them. Germline CDR1 reads DFQATT; CDR2 reads SNEGSKA (reference sequence). In DNA, the CDR3 is TGCAGTGCTAGACAGTCATCTACCGAAGCTTTCTTT. It is translated as CSARQSSTEAFF.

This clonotype showed up many times. The chain joins TRBV25-1 to TRBJ2-5; TRBD2 matches 7 bases. The CDR3 has 14 residues. V gave up 7 bases and J gave up 5 bases; unmatched junction bases: 10. The V gene's germline CDR1 is MGHDK and CDR2 SYGVNS. Here the CDR3 DNA reads TGTGCCAGCATCGGGAGGTCCTATAGGGAGACCCAGTACTTC. Translating it yields CASIGRSYRETQYF.

This clonotype was counted at least ten times. V is TRBV24-1 and J is TRBJ2-3; D might be TRBD1 (6 bases). V was shortened by 0 bases and J by 0 bases, with 12 bases between the two germline ends. Per germline, CDR1 KGHDR and CDR2 SFDVKD. The CDR3 extends over 17 amino acids. The CDR3 DNA reads as TGTGCCACCAGTGATTTGCGACAGGAAGGTAGCACAGATACGCAGTATTTT. This encodes CATSDLRQEGSTDTQYF.

This clonotype was recorded at least ten times. The CDR3 spells CASSPLFGTAYEQYF. In nucleotides, the CDR3 is TGTGCCAGCAGCCCTCTTTTCGGGACAGCCTACGAGCAGTACTTC. V and J are TRBV7-2 and TRBJ2-7; 7 bases agree with TRBD1. The CDR3 loop spans 15 amino acids. Losses at the gene ends were 5 bases for V and 2 bases for J; bases not matched to a gene: 9. Germline values: CDR1 SGHTA, CDR2 FQGNSA.

This clonotype has a count of ten or more. The chain joins TRBV5-1 to TRBJ1-3; D not resolved. This CDR3 is 14 amino acids long. The V gene's germline CDR1 is SGHRS and CDR2 YFSETQ. Trimming pared 1 base from V and 0 bases from J, leaving 5 bases between. The CDR3 DNA is TGCGCCAGCAGCTTGAGGAGCTCTGGAAACACCATATATTTT. This translates into CASSLRSSGNTIYF.

At least ten counts were recorded for this clonotype. The J gene is TRBJ1-5, the V gene TRBV7-2; D may be TRBD1 (5 bases). CDR3 length equals 16 residues. Germline V gene data show CDR1 as SGHTA and CDR2 as FQGNSA. The V gene lost 1 base and the J gene lost 2 bases, with 12 bases spanning the gap. The CDR3 DNA follows: TGTGCCAGCAGCTTAGTTGGGGGTAGGGGCAATCAGCCCCAGCATTTT. Translation gives CASSLVGGRGNQPQHF.

This clonotype was detected ten times or more. The junction does not match germline at one end; this may be a read error. The CDR3 loop is CASSPGNSGAGIF. The DNA of the CDR3 is TGTGCCAGCAGCCCAGGAAACTCGGGTGCGGGAATTTTC. The chain recombines TRBV7-9 with TRBJ2-7; D may be TRBD2 (6 bases). The germline gives CDR1 SEHNR, CDR2 FQNEAQ (reference sequence). The CDR3 has 13 residues.

This clonotype appeared many times. The V call is TRBV9, the J call TRBJ2-1; a weak D match, TRBD1 (6 bases). In germline, CDR1 is SGDLS, CDR2 YYNGEE. V lost 3 bases and J 10 bases, leaving 14 bases between the germline ends. This CDR3 contains 13 residues. Here the CDR3 DNA reads TGTGCCAGCAGCGCCCAACAAGGGACAGAGCAGTTCTTC. Amino acid sequence: CASSAQQGTEQFF. The complete variable domain, with remaining parts taken from reference TRBV9 and TRBJ2-1, reads DSGVTQTPKHLITATGQRVTLRCSPRSGDLSVYWYQQSLDQGLQFLIQYYNGEERAKGNILERFSAQQFPDLHSELNLSSLELGDSALYFCASSAQQGTEQFFGPGTRLTVL.

This chain uses TRBV28 with TRBJ2-7, with 9 bases identical to TRBD1. Trimming cost V 1 base and J 0 bases; bases outside gene matches: 4. This CDR3 contains 16 residues. Germline CDR1 MDHEN, CDR2 SYDVKM. The CDR3 sequence is CASSLLSGQGSYEQYF. The CDR3 DNA is TGTGCCAGCAGTTTATTATCGGGACAGGGCTCCTACGAGCAGTACTTC.

The DNA for the CDR3 is TGTGCCAGCAGCTTAACAGGGGGCGACTATGGCTACACCTTC. Its translation: CASSLTGGDYGYTF. The chain joins TRBV6-5 to TRBJ1-2; TRBD1 matches at 9 bases. The CDR3 contains 14 residues. The trim removed 6 bases at V and 3 bases at J, leaving 5 bases unmatched. From germline, CDR1 is MNHEY and CDR2 SVGAGI.

This clonotype was counted ten times or more. This chain links TRBV24-1 with TRBJ1-2; D gene unclear. The CDR3 length is 13 residues. The V gene lost 4 bases and the J gene lost 6 bases, with 11 bases spanning the gap. In germline, CDR1 is KGHDR, CDR2 SFDVKD. The CDR3 coding sequence is TGTGCCACCAGTGAACGGACGTCCCATGGCTACACCTTC. Translated: CATSERTSHGYTF.

This clonotype was observed many times. V and J are TRBV19 and TRBJ2-5; D possibly uses TRBD1 or TRBD2 (5 bases each). V lost 3 bases and J 2 bases, leaving 19 bases between the germline ends. The CDR3 consists of 17 residues. The germline gives CDR1 LNHDA, CDR2 SQIVND (reference sequence). Here the CDR3 DNA reads TGTGCCAGTAGTATTGCCCGTCGGGACGCTTCTCAAGAGACCCAGTACTTC. Its translation: CASSIARRDASQETQYF.

This clonotype was observed at least ten times. V usage is TRBV27 and J usage is TRBJ1-6; D ambiguous. CDR3 length equals 13 residues. Trimming removed 5 bases from V and 2 bases from J, with 4 bases in between. Germline values: CDR1 MNHEY, CDR2 SMNVEV (reference sequence). The CDR3 nucleotides are TGTGCCAGCAGTGTAACCTATAATTCACCCCTCCACTTT. As protein: CASSVTYNSPLHF.

This clonotype was picked up many times. The chain carries TRBV12-3 or TRBV12-4 and TRBJ2-2; D perhaps matches TRBD1 (5 bases). The V and J ends lost 6 bases and 3 bases respectively, with 20 bases between them. This CDR3 has 17 amino acids. The CDR3 protein is CASSLTDDGTHTGELFF. CDR3 DNA sequence: TGTGCCAGCAGCCTGACAGATGACGGAACGCACACCGGGGAGCTGTTTTTT.

The chain recombines TRBV24-1 with TRBJ2-5; tentatively, D is TRBD2 (5 bases). The CDR3 spans 15 residues. Germline lookup yields CDR1 KGHDR and CDR2 SFDVKD. V lost 2 bases and J 2 bases, leaving 11 bases between the germline ends. The CDR3: CATSDSTPGQETQYF. CDR3 DNA sequence: TGTGCCACCAGTGATTCAACCCCGGGGCAAGAGACCCAGTACTTC.

The chain has TRBV14 and TRBJ2-2, with 7 nucleotides matching TRBD1. Germline V lookup: CDR1 SGHDN, CDR2 FVKESK. V lost 8 bases to trimming and J lost 7 bases; unmatched junction nucleotides: 10. The CDR3 has 14 residues. Here the CDR3 reads CASRETGKSGELFF. In DNA, the CDR3 is TGTGCCAGCCGAGAGACAGGGAAAAGCGGGGAGCTGTTTTTT. The entire variable domain, with the rest obtained from reference TRBV14 and TRBJ2-2, is as follows: EAGVTQFPSHSVIEKGQTVTLRCDPISGHDNLYWYRRVMGKEIKFLLHFVKESKQDESGMPNNRFLAERTGGTYSTLKVQPAELEDSGVYFCASRETGKSGELFFGEGSRLTVL.

This clonotype has ten or more counts. The chain employs TRBV28 and TRBJ2-7; possibly TRBD1 or TRBD2 for D (7 bases each). The length of the CDR3 is 18 residues. Trimming took off 5 bases at V and 1 base at J, with 24 bases between the two ends. From germline, CDR1 is MDHEN and CDR2 SYDVKM. Written as DNA, the CDR3 is TGTGCCAGCAGTCCAAATTGGCGGAGGGGGCGGGAGTCCTACGAGCAGTACTTC. Its protein is CASSPNWRRGRESYEQYF.

This clonotype came up many times. The chain carries TRBV7-9 and TRBJ1-1, with TRBD1 identical over 10 bases. Germline V CDR1 and CDR2: SEHNR, FQNEAQ (reference sequence). J was trimmed by 4 bases and V by 8 bases; bases with no gene match: 1. This CDR3 spans 12 amino acids. The CDR3 reads CASGQGGTEAFF. The CDR3 nucleotides are TGTGCCAGCGGACAGGGGGGCACTGAAGCTTTCTTT.

This chain joins TRBV28 and TRBJ2-7; 8 bases match TRBD2. This CDR3 has 14 residues. Germline CDR1 is MDHEN and CDR2 is SYDVKM. V was clipped by 6 bases and J by 0 bases; unmatched bases: 4. The CDR3 nucleotides are TGTGCCAGCAGGATTAGCGGGACCTCCTACGAGCAGTACTTC. Translating gives CASRISGTSYEQYF.

CDR3 loop: CASSPQGTGNQPQHF. The CDR3 bases are TGTGCCAGCAGCCCTCAGGGTACTGGCAATCAGCCCCAGCATTTT. The rearrangement joins TRBV9 to TRBJ1-5; the D gene is possibly TRBD1 (5 bases). CDR3 length: 15 amino acids. Deletions cut 4 bases from V and 2 bases from J, with 13 bases between. Per germline, CDR1 SGDLS and CDR2 YYNGEE.

This clonotype showed up many times. The chain combines TRBV6-2 or TRBV6-3 with TRBJ2-5; D is ambiguous. CDR3 length: 17 amino acids. CDR1 is MNHEY and CDR2 is SVGEGT in the germline V gene. Trimming removed 0 bases from V and 1 base from J, with 15 bases in between. CDR3 nucleotides: TGTGCCAGCAGTTACTCTGGCAGCCCTTATATCCAAGAGACCCAGTACTTC. This translates into CASSYSGSPYIQETQYF.

The chain uses TRBV6-1 and TRBJ2-2, with a tentative D call TRBD1 (6 bases). Germline CDR1 is MNHNS and CDR2 is SASEGT. V lost 3 bases and J lost 7, with 15 bases in between. The CDR3 extends over 15 amino acids. The CDR3 DNA reads as TGTGCCAGCAGTGAGGGGGCAGGGGTCAACGGGGAGCTGTTTTTT. Its protein is CASSEGAGVNGELFF.

This clonotype was counted many times. The gene calls are TRBV2 and TRBJ1-2; D gene unclear. From germline, CDR1 is SNHLY and CDR2 FYNNEI. The CDR3 totals 14 residues. The V end lost 10 bases, the J end lost 6 bases, and 21 bases lay between the germline ends. The CDR3, as DNA: TGTGCCACCCTTGACCGGCCCCGAGGGCATGGCTACACCTTC. This gives the protein CATLDRPRGHGYTF.